The 11 T cell receptor beta chains below come from one sample, sequenced in a study of beta chain features in type 1 diabetes. Whole-study results and caveats: There was a moderate but significant shortening of TCRB CDR3s in all four CD4+ subsets of Type 1 diabetes patients.

All of the isolated RNA was reverse transcribed, so expressed TCRB transcripts were sequenced. The repertoire was sequenced with immunoSEQ multiplex PCR; TCRdb's copy has only in-frame clones and lacks some. The table includes 600,000 or so clones, about an eighth detected once. The antigens of these receptors remain unknown. Sequenced: naive CD4+ T cells from blood. All receptors derive from a man aged 25-40 years with type 1 diabetes.

V gene TRBV5-1 combines with J gene TRBJ1-2, with D perhaps TRBD1 (6 bases). The germline CDR1 and CDR2 sequences are SGHRS and YFSETQ. V lost 3 bases and J 7 bases, leaving 16 bases between the germline ends. CDR3 length: 14 amino acids. CDR3 loop: CASSSAGHSGGYTF. The CDR3 DNA sequence: TGCGCCAGCAGCTCCGCGGGACATTCTGGTGGCTACACCTTC.

This clone was counted between two and nine times. This chain uses TRBV7-9 with TRBJ2-7; TRBD1 matches 9 bases. CDR1 is SEHNR, CDR2 FQNEAQ, per germline (reference sequence). V was pared by 8 bases and J by 5 bases, with 13 bases of the junction left unmatched. CDR3 length: 15 residues. The CDR3 is CASLRRGTGNDEQYF. As DNA, the CDR3 is TGTGCCAGCCTCAGGCGAGGGACAGGGAACGACGAGCAGTACTTC.

This clone was detected a few times. The rearrangement uses TRBV9 and TRBJ1-5; D remains unclear. V was cut by 0 bases and J by 3 bases, with 10 bases left in between. CDR3 length: 15 residues. The germline V gene encodes CDR1 SGDLS and CDR2 YYNGEE. CDR3 residues: CASSVGGLVNQPQHF. DNA of the CDR3: TGTGCCAGCAGCGTAGGAGGACTGGTCAATCAGCCCCAGCATTTT.

The chain carries TRBV21-1 and TRBJ2-7; the D call of TRBD1 is as the table states it, not checked on the DNA. TRBV21-1 is described as a pseudogene. CDR3 length: 16 amino acids. The CDR3 is CASSKVEGHPSYEQYF. For the CDR3, the DNA is TGTGCCAGCAGCAAAGTCGAAGGACACCCCTCCTACGAGCAGTACTTC.

This chain connects TRBV9 to TRBJ2-3, with D unclear. The CDR3 spans 15 residues. Germline V gene lookup returns CDR1 SGDLS and CDR2 YYNGEE. V gave up 0 bases and J gave up 8 bases, with 16 bases separating them. The CDR3 region is CASSVEVARAATQYF. The CDR3 bases are TGTGCCAGCAGCGTAGAGGTAGCAAGGGCAGCTACGCAGTATTTT.

This clone was detected only a few times. This chain links TRBV6-5 with TRBJ1-4; D perhaps matches TRBD1 (5 bases). V was clipped by 10 bases and J by 6 bases, with 12 bases between them. The CDR3 has 12 amino acids. CDR1 and CDR2 (germline): MNHEY, SVGAGI. This CDR3 is CATSGRDEKLFF. The CDR3 DNA sequence: TGTGCCACCTCAGGGAGGGATGAAAAACTGTTTTTT.

This clone showed up just a few times. The J gene is TRBJ2-5, the V gene TRBV29-1; no definite D call. The germline gives CDR1 SQVTM, CDR2 ANQGSEA. The V and J ends lost 7 bases and 5 bases respectively, with 11 bases between them. The CDR3 extends over 11 amino acids. CDR3 DNA sequence: TGCAGCGCAGAGGAATTCGAGACCCAGTACTTC. Protein: CSAEEFETQYF.

This clone was counted only a few times. The chain links TRBV5-4 to TRBJ2-1, with D possibly being TRBD1 (6 bases). The CDR3 totals 13 residues. Germline CDR1 reads SGHNT; CDR2 reads YYREEE (reference sequence). The germline V and J ends were trimmed by 5 bases and 9 bases, with 15 bases remaining between them. The DNA for the CDR3 is TGTGCCAGCAGACTAGACAGGTCGACTGAGCAGTTCTTC. It encodes CASRLDRSTEQFF.

J is TRBJ2-5 and V is TRBV25-1, with a possible D match to TRBD1 (6 bases). Germline assignment: CDR1 MGHDK and CDR2 SYGVNS. This CDR3 has 13 residues. The V gene lost 4 bases and the J gene lost 5 bases, with 11 bases spanning the gap. This chain's CDR3 is CASSGAGVETQYF. CDR3 sequence (DNA): TGTGCCAGCAGTGGGGCAGGGGTCGAGACCCAGTACTTC. Together with reference TRBV25-1 and TRBJ2-5, the CDR3 gives the full variable domain: EADIYQTPRYLVIGTGKKITLECSQTMGHDKMYWYQQDPGMELHLIHYSYGVNSTEKGDLSSESTVSRIRTEHFPLTLESARPSHTSQYLCASSGAGVETQYFGPGTRLLVL.

The J gene is TRBJ1-1, the V gene TRBV27; 8 bases align to TRBD1. V lost 3 bases and J lost 1; bases outside the gene matches: 4. From germline, CDR1 is MNHEY and CDR2 SMNVEV (reference sequence). The CDR3 totals 15 residues. CDR3 sequence: CASSFGTGWNTEAFF. In DNA form, the CDR3 reads TGTGCCAGCAGTTTCGGGACAGGCTGGAACACTGAAGCTTTCTTT.

This clone was recorded a few times. The rearrangement links TRBV27 to TRBJ1-2; 7 bases are a match to TRBD1. Trimming cost V 8 bases and J 4 bases; bases outside gene matches: 7. Germline values: CDR1 MNHEY, CDR2 SMNVEV (reference sequence). This CDR3 is 13 amino acids long. The CDR3 here is CASRDSSFYGYTF. The DNA of the CDR3 is TGTGCCAGCCGGGACAGCAGTTTCTATGGCTACACCTTC.